A single sample is the source of the 15 T cell receptor beta chains below, sequenced in a study of T cells in Graves' hyperthyroidism and ophthalmopathy. Amplification targeted TCR beta CDR3 regions from RNA transcripts. First-round RT-PCR of the TCR CDR3 relied on the HTBI primer set. TCRdb called the multiplex PCR reads again in MiXCR, with one record for every CDR3 protein. Of some 200,000 distinct CDR3 sequences in the sample, over 15% were seen once. The specimen was blood. These receptors were taken from a man aged 50 or older with Graves' hyperthyroidism.

This clonotype was found many times. V is TRBV20-1 and J is TRBJ2-7; 7 bases are shared with TRBD2. Germline CDR1 is DFQATT and CDR2 is SNEGSKA (reference sequence). V lost 0 bases and J lost 7; bases outside the gene matches: 9. This CDR3 has 14 amino acids. The CDR3 is CSAREASGVREQYF. The DNA of the CDR3 is TGCAGTGCTAGAGAGGCTAGCGGTGTGAGGGAGCAGTACTTC.

The rearrangement links TRBV3-1 to TRBJ2-7; tentative D call: TRBD2 (6 bases). The V gene's germline CDR1 is LGHDT and CDR2 YNNKEL (reference sequence). Trimming took 1 base from V and 3 from J, leaving 13 bases between them. This CDR3 region has 15 residues. The CDR3 DNA is TGTGCCAGCAGCCAAGTGTATTGGGGAGGCTACGAGCAGTACTTC. It is translated as CASSQVYWGGYEQYF.

At least ten counts were recorded for this clonotype. The rearrangement uses TRBV19 and TRBJ2-5; TRBD1 matches 7 bases. The trim removed 5 bases at V and 3 bases at J, leaving 3 bases unmatched. The CDR3 length is 13 residues. In germline, CDR1 is LNHDA, CDR2 SQIVND (reference sequence). DNA for the CDR3: TGTGCCAGTAGTCCCAGGGGGAAAGAGACCCAGTACTTC. Translated: CASSPRGKETQYF.

This clonotype was seen more than once but under ten times. The V call is TRBV15, the J call TRBJ2-3; 11 bases line up with TRBD2. This CDR3 has 16 residues. Germline CDR1 and CDR2: LNHNV and YYDKDF (reference sequence). The V and J ends lost 0 bases and 9 bases, in that order; junction bases with no gene match: 8. CDR3 bases: TGTGCCACCAGCAGAGAGGGCCTAGCGGGAGGCCTGACGCAGTATTTT. Translating it yields CATSREGLAGGLTQYF.

This sequence joins TRBV20-1 and TRBJ1-2; D might be TRBD1 (5 bases). V was trimmed by 4 bases and J by 2 bases, leaving 14 bases between them. This CDR3 comprises 14 residues. In germline, CDR1 is DFQATT, CDR2 SNEGSKA (reference sequence). CDR3 in amino acids: CSATPRGENYGYTF. The DNA of the CDR3 is TGCAGTGCTACCCCGCGGGGGGAGAACTATGGCTACACCTTC.

This clonotype was detected many times. This sequence joins TRBV20-1 and TRBJ2-7, with D unclear. V was trimmed by 1 base and J by 0 bases, leaving 7 bases between them. The CDR3 is 13 amino acids. Germline CDR1 reads DFQATT; CDR2 reads SNEGSKA (reference sequence). The chain's CDR3 is CSARAFSSYEQYF. Here the CDR3 DNA reads TGCAGTGCTAGAGCCTTTAGCTCCTACGAGCAGTACTTC.

V and J are TRBV10-3 and TRBJ2-6, with a tentative D call TRBD1 (6 bases). Germline V gene sequence: CDR1 ENHRY, CDR2 SYGVKD. The CDR3 extends over 14 amino acids. V was trimmed by 6 bases and J by 2 bases, leaving 8 bases between them. The DNA of the CDR3 is TGTGCCATCAGCAGGGGCCCTGGGGCCAACGTCCTGACTTTC. This encodes CAISRGPGANVLTF.

This clonotype has ten or more counts. This chain links TRBV24-1 with TRBJ2-1; the D gene is possibly TRBD1 (5 bases). Deletions cut 3 bases from V and 0 bases from J, with 11 bases between. CDR3 length equals 16 residues. The germline gives CDR1 KGHDR, CDR2 SFDVKD. CDR3 coding DNA: TGTGCCACCAGTGATCCGCAGGGCAGCTCCTACAATGAGCAGTTCTTC. Translation gives CATSDPQGSSYNEQFF.

There are many counts of this clonotype. As DNA, the CDR3 is TGTGCCAGCAGCTTAGTGGGCGGGAGGGGGTTAAATGAGCAGTTCTTC. Its protein is CASSLVGGRGLNEQFF. This chain joins TRBV7-6 and TRBJ2-1, with 9 positions matching TRBD2. CDR1 and CDR2 (germline): SGHVS, FNYEAQ. CDR3 length: 16 residues. V lost 1 base to trimming and J lost 7 bases; unmatched junction nucleotides: 8.

This clonotype was observed a few times. The chain recombines TRBV7-9 with TRBJ2-6, with D possibly being TRBD1 (5 bases). From germline, CDR1 is SEHNR and CDR2 FQNEAQ (reference sequence). The CDR3 spans 17 residues. Trimming pared 4 bases from V and 0 bases from J, leaving 13 bases between. This chain's CDR3 is CASSSDSSLSGANVLTF. The DNA for the CDR3 is TGTGCCAGCAGCTCAGACAGCTCCCTCTCTGGGGCCAACGTCCTGACTTTC.

The CDR3 reads CAWSWDSLSYEQYF. The CDR3 nucleotides are TGTGCCTGGAGTTGGGACTCTCTCTCCTACGAGCAGTACTTC. This chain links TRBV30 with TRBJ2-7; tentative D call: TRBD2 (6 bases). V gave up 2 bases and J gave up 0 bases, with 11 bases separating them. CDR1 and CDR2 (germline): GTSNPN, SVGIG (reference sequence). This CDR3 spans 14 amino acids.

Points on this clonotype: A clone one base away is much larger, so this may be a read error. The rearrangement links TRBV9 to TRBJ1-1, with D tentatively TRBD1 (5 bases). Germline V gene lookup returns CDR1 SGDLS and CDR2 YYNGEE. This CDR3 has 14 residues. For the CDR3, the DNA is TGTGCCAGCAGCCCCCGGGACGGAGACACTGAAGCTTCCTTT. It yields the protein CASSPRDGDTEASF.

There are many counts of this clonotype. This sequence joins TRBV2 and TRBJ2-3, with 10 bases lining up with TRBD1. Looked up from germline, CDR1 is SNHLY and CDR2 is FYNNEI. V dropped 5 bases and J dropped 2; count of bases not matched to a gene: 4. There are 15 residues in the CDR3. The CDR3 reads CASSRDRGDTDTQYF. CDR3 bases: TGTGCCAGCAGTCGGGACAGGGGAGACACAGATACGCAGTATTTT.

The J gene is TRBJ2-5, the V gene TRBV10-3, with D maybe TRBD2 (6 bases). The CDR3 extends over 14 amino acids. Germline CDR1 and CDR2: ENHRY and SYGVKD. Trimming pared 0 bases from V and 1 base from J, leaving 6 bases between. Written as DNA, the CDR3 is TGTGCCATCAGTGAGTCTAGCGGCCAAGAGACCCAGTACTTC. This codes for CAISESSGQETQYF.

V gene TRBV9 combines with J gene TRBJ2-1, with 10 bases lining up with TRBD2. CDR1 SGDLS and CDR2 YYNGEE come from the germline V gene. The trim removed 2 bases at V and 4 bases at J, leaving 3 bases unmatched. The CDR3 sequence is 15 residues long. CDR3 nucleotides: TGTGCCAGCAGCGTTCTAGCGGGAGAATACAATGAGCAGTTCTTC. Encoded protein: CASSVLAGEYNEQFF.